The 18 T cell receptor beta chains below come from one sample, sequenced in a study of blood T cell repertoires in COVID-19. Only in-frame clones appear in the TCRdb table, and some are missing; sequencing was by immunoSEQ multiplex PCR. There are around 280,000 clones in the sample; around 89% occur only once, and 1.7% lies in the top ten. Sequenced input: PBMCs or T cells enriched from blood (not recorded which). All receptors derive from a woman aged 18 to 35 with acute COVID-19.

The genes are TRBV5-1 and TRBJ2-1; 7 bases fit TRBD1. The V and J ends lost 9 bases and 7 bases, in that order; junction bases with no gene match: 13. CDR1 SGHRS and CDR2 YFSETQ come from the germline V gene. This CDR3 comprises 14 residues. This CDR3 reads CANRNRDSENEQFF. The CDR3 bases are TGCGCCAACCGTAATAGGGACAGCGAGAATGAGCAGTTCTTC. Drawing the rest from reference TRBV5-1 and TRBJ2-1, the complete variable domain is KAGVTQTPRYLIKTRGQQVTLSCSPISGHRSVSWYQQTPGQGLQFLFEYFSETQRNKGNFPGRFSGRQFSNSRSEMNVSTLELGDSALYLCANRNRDSENEQFFGPGTRLTVL.

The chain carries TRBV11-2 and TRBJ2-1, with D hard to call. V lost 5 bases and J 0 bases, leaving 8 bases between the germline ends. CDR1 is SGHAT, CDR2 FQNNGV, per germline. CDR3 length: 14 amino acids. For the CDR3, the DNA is TGTGCCAGCAGCCGAGCATTCTCCTACAATGAGCAGTTCTTC. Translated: CASSRAFSYNEQFF.

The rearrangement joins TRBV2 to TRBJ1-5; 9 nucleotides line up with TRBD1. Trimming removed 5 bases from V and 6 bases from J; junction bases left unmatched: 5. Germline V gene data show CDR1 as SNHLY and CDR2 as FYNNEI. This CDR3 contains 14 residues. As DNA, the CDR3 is TGTGCCAGCAGTTTACGACAGGGGGGTCAGCCCCAGCATTTT. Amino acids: CASSLRQGGQPQHF.

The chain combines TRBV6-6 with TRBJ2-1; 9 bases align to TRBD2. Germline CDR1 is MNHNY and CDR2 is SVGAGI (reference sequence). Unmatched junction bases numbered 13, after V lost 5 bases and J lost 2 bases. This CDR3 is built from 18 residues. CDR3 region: CASSPPGLASGTYNEQFF. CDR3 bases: TGTGCCAGCAGTCCTCCGGGACTAGCTTCTGGAACCTACAATGAGCAGTTCTTC.

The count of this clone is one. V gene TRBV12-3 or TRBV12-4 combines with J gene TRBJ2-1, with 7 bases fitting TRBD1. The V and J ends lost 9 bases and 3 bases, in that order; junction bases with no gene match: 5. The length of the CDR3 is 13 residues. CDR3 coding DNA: TGTGCCAGACTACAGGGGAACTACAATGAGCAGTTCTTC. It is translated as CARLQGNYNEQFF.

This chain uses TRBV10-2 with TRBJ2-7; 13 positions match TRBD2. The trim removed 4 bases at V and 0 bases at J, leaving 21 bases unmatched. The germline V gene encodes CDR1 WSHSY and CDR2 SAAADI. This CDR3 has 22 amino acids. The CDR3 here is CASSAPGQPGLAGKASSYEQYF. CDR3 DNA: TGCGCCAGCAGTGCCCCGGGACAGCCGGGACTAGCGGGAAAAGCGAGCTCCTACGAGCAGTACTTC.

The chain's CDR3 is CASSPLDSSEAFF. DNA of the CDR3: TGTGCCAGCTCACCACTTGACAGTAGTGAAGCTTTCTTT. This chain joins TRBV18 and TRBJ1-1; possible D gene TRBD1, 5 bases. CDR1 and CDR2 (germline): KGHSH, LQKENI. This CDR3 is 13 amino acids long. V was shortened by 1 base and J by 7 bases, with 10 bases between the two germline ends.

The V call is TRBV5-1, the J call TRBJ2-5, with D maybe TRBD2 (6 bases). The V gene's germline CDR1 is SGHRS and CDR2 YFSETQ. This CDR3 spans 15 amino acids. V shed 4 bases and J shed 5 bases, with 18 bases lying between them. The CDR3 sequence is CASSLLGGATETQYF. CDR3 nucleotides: TGCGCCAGCAGCCTCCTTGGCGGGGCAACGGAGACCCAGTACTTC.

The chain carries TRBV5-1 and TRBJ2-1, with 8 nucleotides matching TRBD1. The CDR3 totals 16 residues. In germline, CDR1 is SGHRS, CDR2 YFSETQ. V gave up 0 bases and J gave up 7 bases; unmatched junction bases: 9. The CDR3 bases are TGCGCCAGCAGCTTGGTGGTGACAGGGGCTAGAAATGAGCAGTTCTTC. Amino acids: CASSLVVTGARNEQFF.

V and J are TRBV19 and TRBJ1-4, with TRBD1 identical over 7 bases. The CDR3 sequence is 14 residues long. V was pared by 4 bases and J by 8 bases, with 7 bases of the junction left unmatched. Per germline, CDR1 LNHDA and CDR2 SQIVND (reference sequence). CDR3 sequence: CASSKRQGGEKLFF. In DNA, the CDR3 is TGTGCCAGTAGTAAAAGACAGGGTGGCGAAAAACTGTTTTTT.

CDR3 region: CASSSYRVVKNIQYF. DNA of the CDR3: TGTGCCAGCAGCTCCTACCGGGTGGTCAAAAACATTCAGTACTTC. This chain connects TRBV5-8 to TRBJ2-4; D gene ambiguous. In germline, CDR1 is SGHTS, CDR2 YDEGEE. Between the trimmed V and J ends, which lost 3 bases and 3 bases, there was a span of 13 bases. CDR3 length: 15 residues.

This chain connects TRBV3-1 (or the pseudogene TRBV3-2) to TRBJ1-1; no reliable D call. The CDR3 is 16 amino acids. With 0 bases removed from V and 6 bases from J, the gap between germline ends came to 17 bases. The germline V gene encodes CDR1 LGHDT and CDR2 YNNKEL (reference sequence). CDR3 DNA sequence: TGTGCCAGCAGCCAAGATAGTGGGCCCCCCGCCGCTGAAGCTTTCTTT. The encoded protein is CASSQDSGPPAAEAFF.

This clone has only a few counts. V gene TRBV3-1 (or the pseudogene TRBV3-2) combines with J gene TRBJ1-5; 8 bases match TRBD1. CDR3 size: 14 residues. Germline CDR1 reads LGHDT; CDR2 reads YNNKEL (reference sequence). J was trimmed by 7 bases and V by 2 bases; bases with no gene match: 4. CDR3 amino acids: CASSQSDRDQPQHF. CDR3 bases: TGTGCCAGCAGCCAATCGGACAGGGACCAGCCCCAGCATTTT.

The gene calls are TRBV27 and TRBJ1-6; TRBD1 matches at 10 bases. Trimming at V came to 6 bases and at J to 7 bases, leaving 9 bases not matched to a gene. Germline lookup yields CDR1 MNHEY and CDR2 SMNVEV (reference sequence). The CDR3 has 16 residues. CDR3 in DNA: TGTGCCAGCAGGAGCGGGACAGGGGTAGGGAATTCACCCCTCCACTTT. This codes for CASRSGTGVGNSPLHF.

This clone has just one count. The CDR3 protein is CASSGITGGVTDTQYF. For the CDR3, the DNA is TGCGCCAGCAGTGGTATAACGGGAGGAGTCACAGATACGCAGTATTTT. The chain combines TRBV10-1 with TRBJ2-3, with TRBD2 matching over 7 bases. This CDR3 has 16 amino acids. Trimming cost V 4 bases and J 2 bases; bases outside gene matches: 9. Germline CDR1 and CDR2: WNHNN and SYGVQD (reference sequence).

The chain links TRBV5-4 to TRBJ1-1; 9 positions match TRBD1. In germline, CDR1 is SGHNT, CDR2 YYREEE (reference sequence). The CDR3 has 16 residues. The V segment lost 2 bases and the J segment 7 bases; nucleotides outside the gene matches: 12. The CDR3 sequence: CASSLRRTGDKGEAFF. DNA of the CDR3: TGTGCCAGCAGCTTACGCCGGACAGGGGACAAGGGTGAAGCTTTCTTT.

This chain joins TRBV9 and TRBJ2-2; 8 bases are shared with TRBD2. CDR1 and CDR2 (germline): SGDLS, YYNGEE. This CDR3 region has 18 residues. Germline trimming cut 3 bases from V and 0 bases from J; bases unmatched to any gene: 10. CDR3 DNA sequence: TGTGCCAGCAGCGGCGGGACTAGTTCTCTATCGAACACCGGGGAGCTGTTTTTT. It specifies CASSGGTSSLSNTGELFF.

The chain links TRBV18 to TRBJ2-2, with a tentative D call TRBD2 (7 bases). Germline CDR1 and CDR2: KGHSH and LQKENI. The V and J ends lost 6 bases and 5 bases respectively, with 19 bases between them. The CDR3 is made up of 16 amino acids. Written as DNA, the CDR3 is TGTGCCAGCTCCGCGGGGGCTGGCGGGAAGACCGGGGAGCTGTTTTTT. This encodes CASSAGAGGKTGELFF.